What follows is one T cell receptor beta chain and its context. The data are from a study of glioma-infiltrating T cells after dendritic cell vaccination. Study details: Samples are from glioblastoma patients in Phase I and II dendritic cell vaccine trials.

The PCR used 60 V beta and 13 J beta primers. Profiling relied on immunoSEQ multiplex PCR, and the TCRdb table lists in-frame clones only, not all of them. The sample has about 64,000 clones; around 86% are singletons. V was shortened by 4 bases and J by 2 bases, with 18 bases between the two germline ends. Germline CDR1 and CDR2: MNHEY and SMNVEV (reference sequence). CDR3 length equals 16 residues. Patients had residual fresh-frozen tumor tissue and more than two years of survival data. None of the glioblastoma patients had an isocitrate dehydrogenase mutation. The rearrangement joins TRBV27 to TRBJ2-7; D possibly corresponds to TRBD1 (6 bases). The sample was blood, taken before dendritic cell vaccination. The receptor was derived from a human donor with glioblastoma. The CDR3 coding sequence is TGTGCCAGCAGTTCTGCCGCTACAGGGCTCCCCTACGAGCAGTACTTC. Its protein is CASSSAATGLPYEQYF.